This T cell receptor beta chain was identified during a study of cytomegalovirus exposure and HLA in healthy donors. PCR used 60 Vbeta primers and 13 Jbeta primers. Assay used: immunoSEQ multiplex PCR; TCRdb lists only in-frame clones, some missing. The sample lists some 170,000 clones, roughly 79% seen once, with 13% in the top ten. Germline V CDR1 and CDR2: LNHDA, SQIVND (reference sequence). The CDR3 is made up of 14 amino acids. After removal of 5 bases from V and 6 bases from J, the junction contained 6 bases not matched to a gene. Points on this clone: Its antigen remains unknown.

General study findings and limits: Productive status was seen about 90% or about 30% of the time for most TCR beta V segments in an earlier analysis.

The specimen sequenced was PBMCs. V and J are TRBV19 and TRBJ2-1; 8 bases are shared with TRBD2. The sequence came from a woman between 50 and 59 years old in good health and CMV-seronegative. CDR3 DNA: TGTGCCAGTAGTCCTCGGACTAGCCTCAATGAGCAGTTCTTC. Translation: CASSPRTSLNEQFF.